These 8 T cell receptor beta chains share one sample of origin, sequenced in a study of cytomegalovirus exposure and HLA in healthy donors. This PCR relied on a set of 60 Vbeta primers and 13 Jbeta primers. Produced via immunoSEQ multiplex PCR; TCRdb's table is partial and in-frame only. Here the sample spans 150,000 to 200,000 clones, around 80% being singletons. Sequenced sample: PBMCs. The receptors come from a middle-aged woman in good health and CMV-seronegative.

The chain combines TRBV21-1 with TRBJ2-7; the table names TRBD2, a call not compared with the DNA. TRBV21-1 is a recognized pseudogene. The CDR3 loop spans 14 amino acids. The CDR3 DNA is TGTGCCAGCAAGACTAGCGGGAGTTTGTACGAGCAGTACTTC. Its translation: CASKTSGSLYEQYF.

J is TRBJ1-1 and V is TRBV7-9; D gene unclear. Germline V lookup: CDR1 SEHNR, CDR2 FQNEAQ (reference sequence). V gave up 3 bases and J gave up 4 bases, with 9 bases separating them. The CDR3 has 13 amino acids. In DNA, the CDR3 is TGTGCCAGCAGCTTTGGGAGTGTCACTGAAGCTTTCTTT. This translates into CASSFGSVTEAFF.

This chain uses TRBV7-3 with TRBJ2-7; a possible D gene is TRBD1 (5 bases). Trimming took off 1 base at V and 1 base at J, with 11 bases between the two ends. From germline, CDR1 is SGHTA and CDR2 FQGTGA. There are 15 residues in the CDR3. CDR3 in DNA: TGTGCCAGCAGCTTAAATCCAGGGCTGTCCTACGAGCAGTACTTC. Translated, it gives CASSLNPGLSYEQYF.

There are a few counts of this clone. The chain joins TRBV10-3 to TRBJ2-3, with D possibly matching TRBD2 (6 bases). Between the trimmed V and J ends, which lost 8 bases and 0 bases, there was a span of 12 bases. Per germline, CDR1 ENHRY and CDR2 SYGVKD. The CDR3 consists of 14 residues. The CDR3, as DNA: TGTGCCATCTCGTCGAGCGGGAGCACAGATACGCAGTATTTT. As protein: CAISSSGSTDTQYF.

The chain carries TRBV6-1 and TRBJ1-5, with unresolved D. This CDR3 region has 13 residues. CDR1 MNHNS and CDR2 SASEGT come from the germline V gene. V lost 3 bases to trimming and J lost 1 base, with 4 bases between them. CDR3 coding DNA: TGTGCCAGCAGTGAGAGCAGCAATCAGCCCCAGCATTTT. This codes for CASSESSNQPQHF.

This chain links TRBV6-4 with TRBJ2-1, with 7 bases fitting TRBD2. Unmatched junction bases numbered 2, after V lost 3 bases and J lost 0 bases. CDR3 length equals 15 residues. Per the germline V gene, CDR1 is MRHNA and CDR2 is SNTAGT. CDR3 region: CASSDSGHSYNEQFF. The CDR3 bases are TGTGCCAGCAGTGATAGCGGGCACTCCTACAATGAGCAGTTCTTC.

The rearrangement links TRBV19 to TRBJ2-7; possibly TRBD1 for D (6 bases). This CDR3 region has 15 residues. Germline-derived CDR1 and CDR2 are LNHDA and SQIVND (reference sequence). Trimming shortened V by 1 base and J by 0 bases, and 10 bases separated the two germline ends. The CDR3 sequence is CASSIGGGSSYEQYF. As DNA, the CDR3 is TGTGCCAGTAGTATAGGTGGGGGCTCCTCCTACGAGCAGTACTTC.

The count of this clone is one. The chain is built from TRBV7-2 and TRBJ2-1; perhaps TRBD2 as D (6 bases). Germline-derived CDR1 and CDR2 are SGHTA and FQGNSA. The CDR3 consists of 16 residues. Trimming removed 1 base from V and 1 base from J, with 11 bases in between. This CDR3 is CASSLVGSGSYNEQFF. The DNA of the CDR3 is TGTGCCAGCAGCTTAGTGGGTAGCGGTTCCTACAATGAGCAGTTCTTC.